The 2 T cell receptor beta chains below all came from one sample that was sequenced in a study of CD8 T cells in ankylosing spondylitis. TCRdb ran MiXCR on the 5' RACE reads and lists one entry per CDR3 protein. The repertoire consists of about 240,000 distinct CDR3 sequences, with roughly 8.6% occurring once and the leading ten covering under 7.5%. The sample was blood, either unsorted or a sorted T cell fraction (not recorded which). The source is a male donor with ankylosing spondylitis or in good health (not recorded which).

This clonotype was counted ten times or more. This chain links TRBV24-1 with TRBJ2-2, with D perhaps given as TRBD1 or TRBD2 (5 bases each). V was clipped by 1 base and J by 2 bases, with 7 bases between them. CDR1 KGHDR and CDR2 SFDVKD come from the germline V gene. The CDR3 is made up of 15 amino acids. This CDR3 is CATSDLRDNTGELFF. CDR3 in DNA: TGTGCCACCAGTGATTTAAGGGACAACACCGGGGAGCTGTTTTTT.

This clonotype was counted ten times or more. This chain connects TRBV7-9 to TRBJ1-2; 7 nucleotides agree with TRBD1. With V trimmed by 4 bases and J by 4 bases, 6 bases remained unmatched. Germline values: CDR1 SEHNR, CDR2 FQNEAQ (reference sequence). This CDR3 contains 14 residues. CDR3 bases: TGTGCCAGCAGCTCGACCTGGACAGGCTATGGCTACACCTTC. Its protein is CASSSTWTGYGYTF. Full variable domain (rest looked up from reference TRBV7-9 and TRBJ1-2): DTGVSQNPRHKITKRGQNVTFRCDPISEHNRLYWYRQTLGQGPEFLTYFQNEAQLEKSRLLSDRFSAERPKGSFSTLEIQRTEQGDSAMYLCASSSTWTGYGYTFGSGTRLTVV.